One sample yielded the 28 T cell receptor beta chains listed below, sequenced in a study of spatial heterogeneity in lung cancer. TCRdb itself ran the 5' RACE reads through MiXCR, one entry per CDR3 protein. The sample yields 7,000 to 8,500 distinct CDR3 sequences, around 15% seen once. Regarding time point: sample taken at primary tumor resection. The sample was normal lung tissue next to the tumor, taken at surgery. These receptors all stem from a male donor with early-stage non-small cell lung cancer.

The sample holds a few counts of this clonotype. The chain carries TRBV28 and TRBJ2-7; 8 nucleotides match TRBD2. Germline-derived CDR1 and CDR2 are MDHEN and SYDVKM. The V and J ends lost 4 bases and 5 bases, in that order; junction bases with no gene match: 13. This CDR3 spans 16 amino acids. DNA for the CDR3: TGTGCCAGCAGTTCAGGTGCGGCGGGAGGTCGGGACGAGCAGTACTTC. Amino acid sequence: CASSSGAAGGRDEQYF.

The chain combines TRBV29-1 with TRBJ1-2; D may be TRBD1 (6 bases). Germline V gives CDR1 SQVTM, CDR2 ANQGSEA. This CDR3 contains 12 residues. V shed 4 bases and J shed 4 bases, with 10 bases lying between them. The CDR3 nucleotides are TGCAGCGTTGCGACAGGCATCTATGGCTACACCTTC. Its translation is CSVATGIYGYTF.

V is TRBV6-6 and J is TRBJ2-2; 7 nucleotides agree with TRBD1. The CDR3 is made up of 13 amino acids. The V gene's germline CDR1 is MNHNY and CDR2 SVGAGI (reference sequence). The J segment lost 8 bases and the V segment lost 8 bases, leaving 8 bases of the junction unmatched. In nucleotides, the CDR3 is TGTGCCAGCGCTGACAGGGTCTCTGGGGAGCTGTTTTTT. It yields the protein CASADRVSGELFF.

This clonotype appeared a few times. V usage is TRBV20-1 and J usage is TRBJ2-1; 9 positions match TRBD2. Losses at the gene ends were 3 bases for V and 5 bases for J; bases not matched to a gene: 2. Germline V lookup: CDR1 DFQATT, CDR2 SNEGSKA (reference sequence). This CDR3 region has 13 residues. The CDR3 loop reads CSARERGDNEQFF. In DNA, the CDR3 is TGCAGTGCTAGGGAGCGGGGGGACAATGAGCAGTTCTTC.

This clonotype was counted a few times. This chain connects TRBV11-3 to TRBJ2-1; D not resolved. The CDR3 contains 14 residues. V was clipped by 5 bases and J by 0 bases, with 8 bases between them. Per germline, CDR1 SGHNT and CDR2 YENEEA. CDR3 nucleotide sequence: TGTGCCAGCAGCCAACGACACTCCTACAATGAGCAGTTCTTC. Amino acid sequence: CASSQRHSYNEQFF.

This clonotype was picked up many times. The chain is built from TRBV2 and TRBJ1-1; possibly TRBD1 for D (5 bases). CDR3 length: 15 residues. V gave up 1 base and J gave up 6 bases, with 15 bases separating them. Germline V gives CDR1 SNHLY, CDR2 FYNNEI. The CDR3 DNA is TGTGCCAGCAGTGAAGATCAGGGTCGTCGCTCTGAAGCTTTCTTT. Encoded protein: CASSEDQGRRSEAFF.

The table lists this clonotype with a few counts. The chain combines TRBV18 with TRBJ2-7, with TRBD1 as a possible D gene (6 bases). The V and J ends lost 3 bases and 3 bases respectively, with 12 bases between them. The CDR3 is 14 amino acids. The germline V gene has CDR1 KGHSH and CDR2 LQKENI. DNA for the CDR3: TGTGCCAGCTCACCCCCGGGACAACTCTACGAGCAGTACTTC. Translation: CASSPPGQLYEQYF.

This clonotype is labeled medium-sized. This chain joins TRBV6-5 and TRBJ1-1; TRBD1 matches 7 bases. Trimming removed 0 bases from V and 10 bases from J; junction bases left unmatched: 8. The germline CDR1 and CDR2 sequences are MNHEY and SVGAGI. CDR3 length: 14 residues. CDR3 in amino acids: CASSYSGQPFRAFF. The CDR3 region has the DNA TGTGCCAGCAGTTACTCGGGACAGCCTTTTCGAGCTTTCTTT.

This chain joins TRBV30 and TRBJ1-4; possible D gene TRBD1, 5 bases. V was cut by 2 bases and J by 8 bases, with 18 bases left in between. Germline-derived CDR1 and CDR2 are GTSNPN and SVGIG (reference sequence). This CDR3 spans 15 amino acids. The CDR3 spells CAWSPQGAVWEKLFF. CDR3 nucleotide sequence: TGTGCCTGGAGTCCCCAAGGGGCGGTTTGGGAAAAACTGTTTTTT.

V usage is TRBV10-2 and J usage is TRBJ1-1; D is ambiguous. This CDR3 contains 15 residues. Trimming removed 1 base from V and 1 base from J, with 10 bases in between. Per germline, CDR1 WSHSY and CDR2 SAAADI. The CDR3 coding sequence is TGCGCCAGCAGTGAGTGGAGTACCACGAACACTGAAGCTTTCTTT. Translated, it gives CASSEWSTTNTEAFF.

The sample holds a few counts of this clonotype. This chain connects TRBV19 to TRBJ1-5; D remains unclear. Germline V lookup: CDR1 LNHDA, CDR2 SQIVND (reference sequence). This CDR3 has 15 residues. The germline V and J ends were trimmed by 5 bases and 0 bases, with 11 bases remaining between them. As DNA, the CDR3 is TGTGCCAGTAGTTGGTCGCTATATAGCAATCAGCCCCAGCATTTT. Amino acids: CASSWSLYSNQPQHF. The whole variable domain, remainder taken from reference TRBV19 and TRBJ1-5, is DGGITQSPKYLFRKEGQNVTLSCEQNLNHDAMYWYRQDPGQGLRLIYYSQIVNDFQKGDIAEGYSVSREKKESFPLTVTSAQKNPTAFYLCASSWSLYSNQPQHFGDGTRLSIL.

The V gene is TRBV20-1, the J gene TRBJ1-2; tentatively, D is TRBD1 (5 bases). The germline gives CDR1 DFQATT, CDR2 SNEGSKA (reference sequence). This CDR3 has 14 residues. The V gene lost 3 bases and the J gene lost 6 bases, with 17 bases spanning the gap. CDR3 sequence: CSARLPGRVDGYTF. The DNA for the CDR3 is TGCAGTGCTAGGCTCCCAGGCAGGGTCGATGGCTACACCTTC.

The chain employs TRBV6-6 and TRBJ1-3; perhaps TRBD1 as D (5 bases). This CDR3 contains 15 residues. Germline loops: CDR1 MNHNY, CDR2 SVGAGI (reference sequence). The V end was cut by 6 bases, the J end by 8 bases, with 20 bases between. The DNA for the CDR3 is TGTGCCAGCAGGGGAGCGGGGGGACCGGCGGACACCATATATTTT. It yields the protein CASRGAGGPADTIYF.

This clonotype is labeled as large. The V call is TRBV7-3, the J call TRBJ2-1, with D unclear. Between the trimmed V and J ends, which lost 4 bases and 0 bases, there was a span of 10 bases. Germline-derived CDR1 and CDR2 are SGHTA and FQGTGA. CDR3 length: 15 amino acids. CDR3 coding DNA: TGTGCCAGCAGCTCGAGCCCCAGCTCCTACAATGAGCAGTTCTTC. Its translation is CASSSSPSSYNEQFF.

This clonotype is medium-sized by share. The chain uses TRBV6-5 and TRBJ2-5; 7 bases fit TRBD1. The germline CDR1 and CDR2 sequences are MNHEY and SVGAGI. The CDR3 contains 14 residues. The V and J ends lost 2 bases and 7 bases, in that order; junction bases with no gene match: 7. The CDR3 is CASSYDRDRGTQYF. The CDR3 region has the DNA TGTGCCAGCAGTTACGACAGGGACCGGGGGACCCAGTACTTC.

The chain links TRBV7-2 to TRBJ1-1; tentatively, D is TRBD1 (5 bases). V gave up 5 bases and J gave up 8 bases, with 15 bases separating them. Per the germline V gene, CDR1 is SGHTA and CDR2 is FQGNSA. The CDR3 contains 13 residues. CDR3 loop: CASSTRLTEEAFF. CDR3 DNA: TGTGCCAGCAGCACTCGGTTGACAGAAGAAGCTTTCTTT.

Ten or more counts support this clonotype. The chain employs TRBV14 and TRBJ2-1, with 10 bases that match TRBD2. Germline V gene lookup returns CDR1 SGHDN and CDR2 FVKESK. The CDR3 covers 16 residues. V lost 3 bases and J lost 6; bases outside the gene matches: 8. CDR3 loop: CASSHSSGRLVNEQFF. CDR3 coding DNA: TGTGCCAGCAGCCACAGTAGCGGGAGGCTTGTCAATGAGCAGTTCTTC.

J is TRBJ2-3 and V is TRBV5-1; 7 bases map to TRBD1. The CDR3 is made up of 15 amino acids. Germline-derived CDR1 and CDR2 are SGHRS and YFSETQ. The V segment lost 0 bases and the J segment 4 bases; nucleotides outside the gene matches: 5. The CDR3 reads CASSLGQGSADTQYF. The CDR3 DNA sequence: TGCGCCAGCAGCTTGGGACAGGGTAGCGCAGATACGCAGTATTTT.

This clonotype was counted a single time. A read error may be the cause here, since a much bigger clone is one base away. V gene TRBV5-4 combines with J gene TRBJ2-5; D is uncertain. V was clipped by 4 bases and J by 0 bases, with 10 bases between them. This CDR3 has 14 amino acids. In germline, CDR1 is SGHNT, CDR2 YYREEE (reference sequence). The CDR3 nucleotides are TGTGCCAGCAGCCCCCTGGGGTACCAAGAGACCCAGTACTTC. Protein sequence: CASSPLGYQETQYF.

In this sample, this clonotype is medium-sized. J is TRBJ2-7 and V is TRBV28, with TRBD1 identical over 11 bases. The germline V gene has CDR1 MDHEN and CDR2 SYDVKM. CDR3 length equals 14 residues. V shed 4 bases, J shed 4 bases, and the junction held 3 bases outside the gene matches. The CDR3: CASSSGTGGYEQYF. The CDR3 coding sequence is TGTGCCAGCAGTTCCGGGACAGGGGGTTACGAGCAGTACTTC. Together with reference TRBV28 and TRBJ2-7, the CDR3 gives the full variable domain: DVKVTQSSRYLVKRTGEKVFLECVQDMDHENMFWYRQDPGLGLRLIYFSYDVKMKEKGDIPEGYSVSREKKERFSLILESASTNQTSMYLCASSSGTGGYEQYFGPGTRLTVT.

The V and J genes are TRBV5-1 and TRBJ1-6; D ambiguous. The CDR3 is 13 amino acids. CDR1 SGHRS and CDR2 YFSETQ come from the germline V gene. Trimming cost V 1 base and J 8 bases, with 7 bases left between them. As DNA, the CDR3 is TGCGCCAGCAGCTTGTCATTTGATTCACCCCTCCACTTT. Protein product: CASSLSFDSPLHF.

This clonotype was found a few times. This chain links TRBV29-1 with TRBJ1-1; a possible D gene is TRBD1 (5 bases). Germline V gives CDR1 SQVTM, CDR2 ANQGSEA. V gave up 6 bases and J gave up 0 bases, with 11 bases separating them. The length of the CDR3 is 13 residues. The CDR3: CSVMTEMNTEAFF. DNA of the CDR3: TGCAGCGTCATGACAGAGATGAACACTGAAGCTTTCTTT.

By its share, this clonotype is medium-sized. V gene TRBV5-4 combines with J gene TRBJ1-1; possibly TRBD1 for D (6 bases). Between the trimmed V and J ends, which lost 0 bases and 6 bases, there was a span of 15 bases. There are 15 residues in the CDR3. CDR1 is SGHNT, CDR2 YYREEE, per germline (reference sequence). DNA of the CDR3: TGTGCCAGCAGCTTGGAGAGGGGGTTCATCGCTGAAGCTTTCTTT. Protein sequence: CASSLERGFIAEAFF.

As for this clonotype: A much larger clone lies one base from this, so it may be a read error. This chain uses TRBV7-2 with TRBJ2-1, with D possibly TRBD2 on 6 matching bases. The CDR3 is 12 residues long. In germline, CDR1 is SGHTA, CDR2 FQGNSA. CDR3 protein: CACSLGGPEQFF. The CDR3 DNA reads TGTGCCTGCAGCTTAGGAGGGCCTGAGCAGTTCTTC.

This clonotype showed up many times. The chain uses TRBV6-6 and TRBJ1-5; D gene ambiguous. Trimming left V 5 bases short and J 3 bases short, with 8 bases between. The CDR3 totals 13 residues. Germline lookup yields CDR1 MNHNY and CDR2 SVGAGI (reference sequence). CDR3 in DNA: TGTGCCAGCAGTCCCTCGGACAATCAGCCCCAGCATTTT. The encoded protein is CASSPSDNQPQHF.

Many counts were recorded for this clonotype. This chain links TRBV20-1 with TRBJ2-3; TRBD2 aligns across 9 bases. This CDR3 has 14 amino acids. Trimming cost V 1 base and J 4 bases; bases outside gene matches: 3. CDR1 is DFQATT, CDR2 SNEGSKA, per germline (reference sequence). CDR3 protein: CSARVLAGSDTQYF. The CDR3 DNA is TGCAGTGCTAGAGTTCTAGCGGGGTCAGATACGCAGTATTTT.

This chain connects TRBV27 to TRBJ2-2; weak D call: TRBD1 (6 bases). Per the germline V gene, CDR1 is MNHEY and CDR2 is SMNVEV (reference sequence). CDR3 length: 14 amino acids. Deletions cut 6 bases from V and 5 bases from J, with 13 bases between. The CDR3 region is CASRPGQITGELFF. CDR3 in DNA: TGTGCCAGCAGACCCGGACAGATAACCGGGGAGCTGTTTTTT.

The chain joins TRBV14 to TRBJ1-4, with D unresolved. Trimming took 1 base from V and 5 from J, leaving 11 bases between them. Per the germline V gene, CDR1 is SGHDN and CDR2 is FVKESK. The CDR3 is 15 amino acids. For the CDR3, the DNA is TGTGCCAGCAGCCAAGGGCGGGCCCTAAATGAAAAACTGTTTTTT. It specifies CASSQGRALNEKLFF.